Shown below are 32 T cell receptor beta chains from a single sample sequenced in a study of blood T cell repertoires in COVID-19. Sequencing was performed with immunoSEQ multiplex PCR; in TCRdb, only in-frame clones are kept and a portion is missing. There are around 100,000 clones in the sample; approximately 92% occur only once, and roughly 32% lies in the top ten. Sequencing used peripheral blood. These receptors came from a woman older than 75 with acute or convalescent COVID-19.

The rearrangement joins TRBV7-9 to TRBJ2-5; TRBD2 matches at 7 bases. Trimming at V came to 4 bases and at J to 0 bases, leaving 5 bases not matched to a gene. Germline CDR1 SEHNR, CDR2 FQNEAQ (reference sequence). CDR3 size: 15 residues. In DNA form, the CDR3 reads TGTGCCAGCAGCTCGGGGGGTGTGTACCAAGAGACCCAGTACTTC. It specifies CASSSGGVYQETQYF.

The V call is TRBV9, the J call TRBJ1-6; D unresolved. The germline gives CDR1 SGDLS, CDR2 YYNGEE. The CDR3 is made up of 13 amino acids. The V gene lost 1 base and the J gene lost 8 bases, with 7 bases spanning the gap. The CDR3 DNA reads TGTGCCAGCAGCGTAATAAATGATTCACCCCTCCACTTT. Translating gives CASSVINDSPLHF.

This CDR3 is CASSLGQGGNYGYTF. The CDR3 nucleotides read TGTGCCAGCAGCTTAGGACAGGGTGGTAACTATGGCTACACCTTC. The chain combines TRBV7-6 with TRBJ1-2; 7 bases agree with TRBD1. Per germline, CDR1 SGHVS and CDR2 FNYEAQ. The CDR3 covers 15 residues. With 1 base clipped from V and 1 base from J, the junction kept 3 bases outside the gene matches.

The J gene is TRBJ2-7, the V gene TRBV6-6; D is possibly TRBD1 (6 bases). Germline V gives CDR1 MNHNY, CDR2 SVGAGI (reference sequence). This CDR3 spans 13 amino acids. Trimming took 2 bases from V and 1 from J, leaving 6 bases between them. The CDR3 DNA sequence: TGTGCCAGCAGTTACACAGGGTCCTACGAGCAGTACTTC. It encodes CASSYTGSYEQYF.

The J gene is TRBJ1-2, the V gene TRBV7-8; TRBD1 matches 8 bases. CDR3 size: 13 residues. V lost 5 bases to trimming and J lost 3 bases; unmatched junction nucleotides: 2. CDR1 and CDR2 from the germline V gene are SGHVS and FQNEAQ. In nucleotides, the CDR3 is TGTGCCAGCAGCCCGGACAGGGACTATGGCTACACCTTC. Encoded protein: CASSPDRDYGYTF.

CDR3 sequence: CASSPPYSGQETQYF. The CDR3 bases are TGTGCCAGCAGTCCCCCCTATAGCGGCCAAGAGACCCAGTACTTC. The V call is TRBV28, the J call TRBJ2-5; TRBD2 is a possible D gene (6 bases). Trimming took off 5 bases at V and 1 base at J, with 14 bases between the two ends. There are 15 residues in the CDR3. CDR1 is MDHEN, CDR2 SYDVKM, per germline.

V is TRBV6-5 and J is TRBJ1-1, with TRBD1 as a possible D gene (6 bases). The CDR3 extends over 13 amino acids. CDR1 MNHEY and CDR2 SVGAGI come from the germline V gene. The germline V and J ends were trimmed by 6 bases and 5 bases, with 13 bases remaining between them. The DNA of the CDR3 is TGTGCCAGCAGCAAACAGGGTGGAACTGAAGCTTTCTTT. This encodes CASSKQGGTEAFF.

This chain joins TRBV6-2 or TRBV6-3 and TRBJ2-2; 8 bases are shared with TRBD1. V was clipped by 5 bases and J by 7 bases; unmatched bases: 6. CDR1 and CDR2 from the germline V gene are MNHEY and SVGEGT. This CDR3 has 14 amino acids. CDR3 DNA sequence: TGTGCCAGCAGTACCGGACAGGGCGTCGGGGAGCTGTTTTTT. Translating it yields CASSTGQGVGELFF.

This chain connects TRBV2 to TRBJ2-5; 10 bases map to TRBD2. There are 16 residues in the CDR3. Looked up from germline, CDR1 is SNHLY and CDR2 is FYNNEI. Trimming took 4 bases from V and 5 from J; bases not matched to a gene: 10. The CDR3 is CASSVWFSGGRETQYF. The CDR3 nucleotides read TGTGCCAGCAGTGTTTGGTTTAGCGGGGGGCGGGAGACCCAGTACTTC.

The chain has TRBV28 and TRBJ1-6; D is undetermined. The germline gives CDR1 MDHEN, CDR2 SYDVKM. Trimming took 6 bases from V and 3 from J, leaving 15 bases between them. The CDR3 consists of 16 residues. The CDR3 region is CASSPEGSYYNSPLHF. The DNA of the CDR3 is TGTGCCAGCAGCCCGGAGGGTTCCTACTATAATTCACCCCTCCACTTT.

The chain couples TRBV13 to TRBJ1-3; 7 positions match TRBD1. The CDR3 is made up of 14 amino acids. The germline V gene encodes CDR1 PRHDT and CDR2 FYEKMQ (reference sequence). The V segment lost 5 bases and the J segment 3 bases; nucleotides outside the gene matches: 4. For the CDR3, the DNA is TGTGCCAGCAGCCGTAGGGGGCGTGGAAACACCATATATTTT. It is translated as CASSRRGRGNTIYF. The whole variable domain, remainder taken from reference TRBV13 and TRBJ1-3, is AAGVIQSPRHLIKEKRETATLKCYPIPRHDTVYWYQQGPGQDPQFLISFYEKMQSDKGSIPDRFSAQQFSDYHSELNMSSLELGDSALYFCASSRRGRGNTIYFGEGSWLTVV.

In DNA form, the CDR3 reads TGCGCCAGCAGCTTGGGGCCTGGTACGAACACTGAAGCTTTCTTT. This sequence encodes CASSLGPGTNTEAFF. The chain uses TRBV5-1 and TRBJ1-1, with unresolved D. Trimming cost V 0 bases and J 1 base, with 10 bases left between them. This CDR3 has 15 amino acids. Looked up from germline, CDR1 is SGHRS and CDR2 is YFSETQ.

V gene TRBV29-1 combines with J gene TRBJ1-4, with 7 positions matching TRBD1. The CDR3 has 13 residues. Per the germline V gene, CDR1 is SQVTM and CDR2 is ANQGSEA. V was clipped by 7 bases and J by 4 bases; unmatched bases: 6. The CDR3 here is CSGSTGVNEKLFF. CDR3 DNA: TGCAGCGGCTCTACAGGGGTTAATGAAAAACTGTTTTTT.

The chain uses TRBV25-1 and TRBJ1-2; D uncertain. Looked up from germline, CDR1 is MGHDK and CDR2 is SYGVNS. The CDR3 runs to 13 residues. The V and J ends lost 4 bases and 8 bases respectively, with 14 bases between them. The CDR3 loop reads CASSGLSTGGYTF. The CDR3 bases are TGTGCCAGCAGTGGACTCTCGACCGGGGGCTACACCTTC.

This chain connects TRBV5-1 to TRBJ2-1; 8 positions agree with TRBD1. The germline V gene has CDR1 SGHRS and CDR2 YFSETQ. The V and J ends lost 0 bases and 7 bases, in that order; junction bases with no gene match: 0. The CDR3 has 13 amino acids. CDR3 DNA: TGCGCCAGCAGCTTGGACAGGGGGAATGAGCAGTTCTTC. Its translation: CASSLDRGNEQFF.

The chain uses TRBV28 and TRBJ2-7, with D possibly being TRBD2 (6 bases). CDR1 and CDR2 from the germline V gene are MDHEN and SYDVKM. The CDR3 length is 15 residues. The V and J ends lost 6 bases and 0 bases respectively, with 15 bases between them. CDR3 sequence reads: CASSPGGWGSYEQYF. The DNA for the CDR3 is TGTGCCAGCAGCCCCGGGGGTTGGGGCTCCTACGAGCAGTACTTC.

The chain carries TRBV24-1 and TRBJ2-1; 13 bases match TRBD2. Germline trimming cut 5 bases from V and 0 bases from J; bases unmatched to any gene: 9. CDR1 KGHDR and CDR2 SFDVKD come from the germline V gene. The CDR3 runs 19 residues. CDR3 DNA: TGTGCCACCAGTGTCGGACTAGCGGGGGTTTCTAGCTCCTACAATGAGCAGTTCTTC. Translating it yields CATSVGLAGVSSSYNEQFF.

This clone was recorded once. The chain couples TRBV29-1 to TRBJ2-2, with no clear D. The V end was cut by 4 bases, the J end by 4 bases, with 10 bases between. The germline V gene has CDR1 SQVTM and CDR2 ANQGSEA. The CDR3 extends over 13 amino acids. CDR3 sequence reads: CSVVVFFTGELFF. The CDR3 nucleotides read TGCAGCGTTGTCGTCTTTTTCACCGGGGAGCTGTTTTTT.

CDR3 in DNA: TGTGCCTGGAGCGGGGGACAGGCCTATGGCTACACCTTC. Its protein is CAWSGGQAYGYTF. This chain links TRBV30 with TRBJ1-2; TRBD1 matches at 8 bases. The V gene's germline CDR1 is GTSNPN and CDR2 SVGIG (reference sequence). Germline trimming cut 3 bases from V and 4 bases from J; bases unmatched to any gene: 4. The length of the CDR3 is 13 residues.

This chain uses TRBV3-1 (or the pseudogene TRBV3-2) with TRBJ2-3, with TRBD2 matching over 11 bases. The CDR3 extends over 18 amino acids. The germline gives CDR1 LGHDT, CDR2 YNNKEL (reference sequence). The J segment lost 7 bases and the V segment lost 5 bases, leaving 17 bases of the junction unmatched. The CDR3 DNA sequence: TGTGCCAGCAGCACTAGCGGGGGTCTCCCTGGGGGGAGGAATACGCAGTATTTT. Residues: CASSTSGGLPGGRNTQYF.

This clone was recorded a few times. CDR3 nucleotide sequence: TGTGCCAGCAGCTTATTGGGACAGGTGGTCACCGGGGAGCTGTTTTTT. Its translation is CASSLLGQVVTGELFF. This chain links TRBV5-5 with TRBJ2-2; 8 bases match TRBD1. With V trimmed by 2 bases and J by 4 bases, 7 bases remained unmatched. The CDR3 is 16 residues long. Germline V gene data show CDR1 as SGHKS and CDR2 as YYEKEE (reference sequence).

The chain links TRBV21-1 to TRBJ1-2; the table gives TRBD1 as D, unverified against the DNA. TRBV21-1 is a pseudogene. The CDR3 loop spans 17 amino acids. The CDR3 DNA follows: TGTGCCAGCAGCAAAGCCGGGGACAGGGGGCCTAACTATGGCTACACCTTC. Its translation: CASSKAGDRGPNYGYTF.

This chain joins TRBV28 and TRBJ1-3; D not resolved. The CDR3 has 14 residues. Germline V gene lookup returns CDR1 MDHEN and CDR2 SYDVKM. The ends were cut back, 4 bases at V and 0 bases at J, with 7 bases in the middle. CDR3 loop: CASSSISSGNTIYF. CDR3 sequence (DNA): TGTGCCAGCAGTTCAATTAGCTCTGGAAACACCATATATTTT.

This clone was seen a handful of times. This chain's CDR3 is CSVEVYPGMNTEAFF. The CDR3 DNA reads TGCAGCGTTGAAGTTTATCCAGGAATGAACACTGAAGCTTTCTTT. V is TRBV29-1 and J is TRBJ1-1; D is unclear. CDR1 and CDR2 (germline): SQVTM, ANQGSEA. V lost 1 base, J lost 0 bases, and 12 bases lay in between. This CDR3 comprises 15 residues.

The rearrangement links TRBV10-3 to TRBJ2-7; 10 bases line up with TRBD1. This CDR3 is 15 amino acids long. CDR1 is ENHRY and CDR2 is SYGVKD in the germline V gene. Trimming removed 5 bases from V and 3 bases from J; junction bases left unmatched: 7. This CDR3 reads CAISPGTGVIYEQYF. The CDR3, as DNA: TGTGCCATCAGTCCCGGGACAGGGGTTATCTACGAGCAGTACTTC.

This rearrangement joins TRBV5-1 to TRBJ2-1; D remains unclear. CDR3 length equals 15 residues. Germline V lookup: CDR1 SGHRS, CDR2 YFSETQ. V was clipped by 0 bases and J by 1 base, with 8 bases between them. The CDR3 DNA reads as TGCGCCAGCAGCTTGGGAGGCCGGTCCTACAATGAGCAGTTCTTC. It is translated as CASSLGGRSYNEQFF.

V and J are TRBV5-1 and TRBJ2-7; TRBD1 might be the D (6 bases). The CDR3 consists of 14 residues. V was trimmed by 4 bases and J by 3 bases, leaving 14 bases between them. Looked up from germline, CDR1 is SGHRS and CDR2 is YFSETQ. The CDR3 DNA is TGCGCCAGCAGCACAAAACAGGGTTTCTACGAGCAGTACTTC. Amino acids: CASSTKQGFYEQYF.

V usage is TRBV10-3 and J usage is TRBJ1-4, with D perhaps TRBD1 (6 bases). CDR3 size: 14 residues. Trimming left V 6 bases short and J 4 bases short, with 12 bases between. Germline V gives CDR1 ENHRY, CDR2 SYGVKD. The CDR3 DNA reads TGTGCCATCAGCGATCCGGACAGTAATGAAAAACTGTTTTTT. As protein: CAISDPDSNEKLFF.

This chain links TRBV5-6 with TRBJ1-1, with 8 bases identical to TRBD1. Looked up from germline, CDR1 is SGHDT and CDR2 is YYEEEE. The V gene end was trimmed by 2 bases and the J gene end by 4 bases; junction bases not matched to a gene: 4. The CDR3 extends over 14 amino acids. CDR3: CASSLPTGVTEAFF. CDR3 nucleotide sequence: TGTGCCAGCAGCTTACCGACAGGGGTCACTGAAGCTTTCTTT.

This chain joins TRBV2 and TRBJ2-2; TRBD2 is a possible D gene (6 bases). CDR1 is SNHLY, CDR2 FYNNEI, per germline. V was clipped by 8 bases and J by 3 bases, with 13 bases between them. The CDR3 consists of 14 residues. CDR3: CASGRDSYTGELFF. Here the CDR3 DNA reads TGTGCCAGCGGCCGGGACTCCTACACCGGGGAGCTGTTTTTT.

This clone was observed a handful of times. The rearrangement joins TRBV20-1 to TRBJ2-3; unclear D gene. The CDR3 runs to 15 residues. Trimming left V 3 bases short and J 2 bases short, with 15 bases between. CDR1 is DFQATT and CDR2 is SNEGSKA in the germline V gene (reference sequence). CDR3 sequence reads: CSASSPTGNTDTQYF. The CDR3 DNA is TGCAGTGCTAGTTCCCCCACGGGTAACACAGATACGCAGTATTTT.

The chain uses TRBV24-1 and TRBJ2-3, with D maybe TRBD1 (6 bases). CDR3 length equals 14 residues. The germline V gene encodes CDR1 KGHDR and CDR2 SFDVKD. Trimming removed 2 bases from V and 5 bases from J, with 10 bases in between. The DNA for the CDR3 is TGTGCCACCAGTGATTACAGGGTCGTAGATACGCAGTATTTT. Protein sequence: CATSDYRVVDTQYF.